The clone carrying this TCR beta chain has a handful of counts. Its specificity is unknown. The library targeted TCRbeta and was prepared with unique molecular identifiers. Using its own MiXCR run on the PCR reads, TCRdb lists one record per CDR3 protein. In the table there are 250,000 to 350,000 distinct CDR3 sequences, roughly 25% of which are singletons. In germline, CDR1 is MDHEN, CDR2 SYDVKM. The germline V and J ends were trimmed by 2 bases and 3 bases, with 13 bases remaining between them. CDR3 length equals 15 residues. These data belong to a study of T-cell reconstitution after alpha-beta-depleted transplantation in children. Study-level points and caveats: Hyperexpanded clones declined; after one year, newly produced T cells mostly supplied diversity. Alpha-beta T cells about two months after transplant reportedly derived from several hundred expanded graft clones.

The origin of this receptor is a male patient under 18 who had a stem cell transplant for acute lymphoblastic leukemia, so the T cells may come from the graft donor. The V call is TRBV28, the J call TRBJ1-2; TRBD1 is a possible D gene (5 bases). Sequences were derived from PBMCs, mostly from graft donor cells, sampled 180 days after TCRalphabeta/CD19-depleted stem cell transplant. The chain's CDR3 is CASSLMRGLDYGYTF. The CDR3 region has the DNA TGTGCCAGCAGTTTAATGCGGGGCTTGGACTATGGCTACACCTTC.